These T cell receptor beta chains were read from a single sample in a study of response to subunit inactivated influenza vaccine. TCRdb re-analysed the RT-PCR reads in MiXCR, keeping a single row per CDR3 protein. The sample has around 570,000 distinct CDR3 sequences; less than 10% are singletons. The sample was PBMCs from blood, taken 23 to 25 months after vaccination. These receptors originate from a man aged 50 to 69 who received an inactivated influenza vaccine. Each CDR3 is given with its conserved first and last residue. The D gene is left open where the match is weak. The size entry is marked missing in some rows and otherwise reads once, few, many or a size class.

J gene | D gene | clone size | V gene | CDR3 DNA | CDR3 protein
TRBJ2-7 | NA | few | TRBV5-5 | TGTGCCAGCAGCTTGAAGGCTGAAACCTACGAGCAGTACTTC | CASSLKAETYEQYF
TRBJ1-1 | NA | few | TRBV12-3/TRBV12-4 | TGTGCCAGCAGTCTACGGGGGGCTGGCACTGAAGCTTTCTTT | CASSLRGAGTEAFF
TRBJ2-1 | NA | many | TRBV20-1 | TGCAGTGCTCACCCACGGGAGCTTTGGTTCTTC | CSAHPRELWFF
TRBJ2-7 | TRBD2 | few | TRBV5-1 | TGCGCCAGCAGCCAAACTAGCGGGGGAACATCCTACGAGCAGTACTTC | CASSQTSGGTSYEQYF
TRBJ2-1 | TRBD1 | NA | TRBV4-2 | TGTGCCAGCAGCCCGGGACAGAACACCTACAATGAGCAGTTCTTC | CASSPGQNTYNEQFF
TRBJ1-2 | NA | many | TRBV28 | TGTGCCAGCAGTTTTCTGGGAAAGGACTATGGCTACACCTTC | CASSFLGKDYGYTF
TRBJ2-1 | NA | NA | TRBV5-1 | TGCGCCAGCACCCAGACTAGTATAGTGTTCCCCTACAATGAGCAGTTCTTC | CASTQTSIVFPYNEQFF
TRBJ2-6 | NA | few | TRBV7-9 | TGTGCCAGCAGCTCCTCCAGGGGTTTTACTGGGGCCAACGTCCTGACTTTC | CASSSSRGFTGANVLTF
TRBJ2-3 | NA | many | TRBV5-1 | TGCGCCAGCCATACCGAGTTTGATACGCAGTATTTT | CASHTEFDTQYF
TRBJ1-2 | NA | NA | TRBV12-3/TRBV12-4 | TGTGCCAGCAGTTTAGATTCAGGCATCTATGGCTACACCTTC | CASSLDSGIYGYTF
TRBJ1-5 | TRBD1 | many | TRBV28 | TGTGCCAGCAGTCCGGGACAGGGAAACATCCAGCCCCAGCATTTT | CASSPGQGNIQPQHF
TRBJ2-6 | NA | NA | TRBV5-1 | TGCGCCAGCAGCACCCGGGCCGCTCAGGGGGCCAACGTCCTGACTTTC | CASSTRAAQGANVLTF
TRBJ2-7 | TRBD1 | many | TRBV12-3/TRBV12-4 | TGTGCCAGCAGGAGACAGGGGAACTACGAGCAGTACTTC | CASRRQGNYEQYF
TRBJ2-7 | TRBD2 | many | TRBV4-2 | TGTGCCAGCAGCCGAGAAGGGACTAGCGGTTACTACGAGCAGTACTTC | CASSREGTSGYYEQYF
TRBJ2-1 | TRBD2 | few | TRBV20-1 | TGCAGTGCTATTCCTAGCGGGGGGCCCTACAATGAGCAGTTCTTC | CSAIPSGGPYNEQFF
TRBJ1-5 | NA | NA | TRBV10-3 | TGTGCCATCAGCTCATTTAGGGAGCAGCCCCAGCATTTT | CAISSFREQPQHF
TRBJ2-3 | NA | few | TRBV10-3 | TGTGCCATCAGCGCTGCCCGGGGCGATGGCACAGATACGCAGTATTTT | CAISAARGDGTDTQYF
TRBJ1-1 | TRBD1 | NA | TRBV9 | TGTGCCTTCTCCCGGACAGGTCGAGGAACTGAAGCTTTCTTT | CAFSRTGRGTEAFF
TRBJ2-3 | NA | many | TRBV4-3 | TGCGCCAGCAGCCAAATTGGCAGTAGCACAGATACGCAGTATTTT | CASSQIGSSTDTQYF
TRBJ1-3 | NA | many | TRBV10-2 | TGCGCCAGCAAGGCCGGGCCTCGCTCTGGAAACACCATATATTTT | CASKAGPRSGNTIYF
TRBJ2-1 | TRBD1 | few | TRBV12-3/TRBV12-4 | TGTGCCAGCTCCGAAGGGACAGGGGGCTCCCACAATGAGCAGTTCTTC | CASSEGTGGSHNEQFF
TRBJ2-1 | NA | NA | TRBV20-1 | TGCAGTGCTAGAGACCCAGGGGGAGGACACTCCTACAATGAGCAGTTCTTC | CSARDPGGGHSYNEQFF
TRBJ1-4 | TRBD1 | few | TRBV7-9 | TGTGCCAGCAGCCCGGGCAGGGGGACTAATGAAAAACTGTTTTTT | CASSPGRGTNEKLFF
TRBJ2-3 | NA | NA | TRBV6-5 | TGTGCCAGCAGTTCGGGACTGCGATTCACAGATACGCAGTATTTT | CASSSGLRFTDTQYF
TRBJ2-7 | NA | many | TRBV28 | TGTGCCAGCAGTTCCGGTTCGAACGAGCAGTACTTC | CASSSGSNEQYF
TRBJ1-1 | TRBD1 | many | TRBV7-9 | TGTGCCACCCACAACCCAGGACAGGGGAACACTGAAGCTTTCTTT | CATHNPGQGNTEAFF
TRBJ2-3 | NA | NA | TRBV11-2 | TGTGCCAGCAGCTTAGCCGGCAGGAATACGCAGTATTTT | CASSLAGRNTQYF
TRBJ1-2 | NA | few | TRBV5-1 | TGCGCCAGCAGCCCGGGGGTTTCTAACTATGGCTACACCTTC | CASSPGVSNYGYTF
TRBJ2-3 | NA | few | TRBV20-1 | TGCAGTGTCAGGCAAAACGCAGATACGCAGTATTTT | CSVRQNADTQYF
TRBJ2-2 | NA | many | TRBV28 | TGTGCCAGCAGCAATAGGCCCACACCGGACGGGGAGCTGTTTTTT | CASSNRPTPDGELFF
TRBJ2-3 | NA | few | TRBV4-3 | TGCGCCAGCAGCTTGCGTGGGTCAGGGGTCACAGATACGCAGTATTTT | CASSLRGSGVTDTQYF
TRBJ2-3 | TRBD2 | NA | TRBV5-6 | TGTGCCAGCAGCTTAAGAGCGGGAGCGGATACGCAGTATTTT | CASSLRAGADTQYF
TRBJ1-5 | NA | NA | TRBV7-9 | TGTGCCAGCAGCTTAGCTGGGGCTTATCAGCCCCAGCATTTT | CASSLAGAYQPQHF
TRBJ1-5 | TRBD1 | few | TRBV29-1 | TGCAGCGTGGAGACAGGGAACGGGCAGCCCCAGCATTTT | CSVETGNGQPQHF
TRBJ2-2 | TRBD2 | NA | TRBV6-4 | TGTGCCAGCAGTGGGACTAGCGGCACCGGGGAGCTGTTTTTT | CASSGTSGTGELFF
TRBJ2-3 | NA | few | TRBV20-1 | TGCAGTGCTCCCCGGAGGTCAGATACGCAGTATTTT | CSAPRRSDTQYF
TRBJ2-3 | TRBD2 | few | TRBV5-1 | TGCGCCAGCAGCTTGAGCGGGGGGGGTTTCTTGGATACGCAGTATTTT | CASSLSGGGFLDTQYF
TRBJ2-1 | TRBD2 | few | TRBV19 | TGTGCCAGTAGTACAGGGACTAGCTTAATATACAATGAGCAGTTCTTC | CASSTGTSLIYNEQFF
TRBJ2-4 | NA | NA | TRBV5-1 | TGCGCCAGCAGCTTGGACGGGGCCAAAAACATTCAGTACTTC | CASSLDGAKNIQYF
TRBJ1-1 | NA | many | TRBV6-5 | TGTGCCAGCAGTTACCGGACGGTGAACACTGAAGCTTTCTTT | CASSYRTVNTEAFF
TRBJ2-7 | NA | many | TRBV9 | TGTGCCAGCAGCGTAGGCGGGACAGCTGCCTACGAGCAGTACTTC | CASSVGGTAAYEQYF
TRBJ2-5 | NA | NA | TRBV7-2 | TGTGCCAGCAGCTTAGCGCTTTATGGGTACCAAGAGACCCAGTACTTC | CASSLALYGYQETQYF
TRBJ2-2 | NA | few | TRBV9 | TGTGCCAGTAGCGCCCAACGGGGGAAGAACACCGGGGAGCTGTTTTTT | CASSAQRGKNTGELFF
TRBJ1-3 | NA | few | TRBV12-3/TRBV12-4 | TGTGCCAGCAGTTTCGGGGACACTTCTGGAAACACCATATATTTT | CASSFGDTSGNTIYF
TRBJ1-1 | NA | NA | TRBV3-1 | TGTGCCAGCAGCCAAACCCCCCCGGGGTTGAACACTGAAGCTTTCTTT | CASSQTPPGLNTEAFF
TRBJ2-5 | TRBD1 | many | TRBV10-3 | TGTGCCATCAGCGGACAGGCAGGCGAGACCCAGTACTTC | CAISGQAGETQYF
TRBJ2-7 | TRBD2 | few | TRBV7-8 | TGTGCCAGCACCCCCACCACTGGACTAGCGGTCTACGAGCAGTACTTC | CASTPTTGLAVYEQYF
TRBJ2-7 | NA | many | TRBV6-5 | TGTGCCAGCAGTTACTCGGCAGGGGCCTACGAGCAGTACTTC | CASSYSAGAYEQYF
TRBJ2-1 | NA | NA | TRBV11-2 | TGTGCCAGCGCGGGGACAGACTACAATGAGCAGTTCTTC | CASAGTDYNEQFF
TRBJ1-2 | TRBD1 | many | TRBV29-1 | TGCAGCGTTGCAAGGACAGGGGTCGATAACTATGGCTACACCTTC | CSVARTGVDNYGYTF
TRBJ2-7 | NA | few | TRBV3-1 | TGTGCCAGCAGCCAAAAACAGGGAAACGAGCAGTACTTC | CASSQKQGNEQYF
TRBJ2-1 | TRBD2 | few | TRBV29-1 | TGCAGCGTTGGGACTAGCGGGACAAAGCAGTTCTTC | CSVGTSGTKQFF
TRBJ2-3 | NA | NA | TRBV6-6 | TGTGCCAGCAGTCGTACGTGGGGTGATACGCAGTATTTT | CASSRTWGDTQYF
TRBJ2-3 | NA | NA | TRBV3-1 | TGTGCCAGCAGCCAATATGGGGCTAGCACAGATACGCAGTATTTT | CASSQYGASTDTQYF
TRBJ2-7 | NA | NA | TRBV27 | TGTGCCAGCAATTTATCGTCGTGGCCGGGACTGACCTACGAGCAGTACTTC | CASNLSSWPGLTYEQYF